This T cell receptor (beta chain) was obtained from a study of OX40 agonist ivuxolimab in advanced cancers. Turning to the overall study: Ivuxolimab was a fully human IgG2 agonistic monoclonal antibody targeting the costimulatory receptor OX40 (CD134). Intravenous ivuxolimab was administered to patients every 2 weeks at six dose levels: 0.01, 0.1, 0.3, 1.5, 3 and 10 mg/kg. Patients were allowed to have had prior anti-PD-1, anti-PD-L1 or anti-CTLA-4 therapy, and approximately 40% of the dose-escalation patients had previously received checkpoint inhibitors. Partial responses occurred in three dose-escalation patients, of whom one had hepatocellular carcinoma and two had cutaneous melanoma. The paper covers the monotherapy dose-escalation part of the phase I ivuxolimab trial, which included N ≈ 57 patients. A male proportion of roughly 80% and a mean age of approximately 55 years, ranging from roughly 23 to 79, were recorded for the dose-escalation cohort. The point of sequencing TCRbeta in the periphery was to test whether ivuxolimab changed TCR sequence diversity and drove clonal T-cell expansion. Of the approximately 53 patients in dose escalation, about 20 had hepatocellular carcinoma, roughly 15 had melanoma, 9 had renal cell carcinoma and 9 had head and neck cancer. The paper's findings and limits, for the study overall: Clonal expansion of both CD4+ and CD8+ blood T cells was observed from baseline to week 6 at doses 0.1 to 3.0 mg/kg. In the 0.1-3.0 mg/kg groups, partial responders were among the patients with the lowest normalized peripheral clonal expansion, particularly in CD8+ T cells. After ivuxolimab, expanded clones were on average more numerous among CD8+ T cells than among CD4+ T cells. The antigen specificity of the clonally expanded peripheral T cells was not determined. Low levels of normalized T-cell clonal expansion were also shown by some nonresponding patients.

The CDR3 covers 15 residues, taking in both the cysteine and the phenylalanine. CDR3 DNA only is kept here, 45 bases in frame from base 1. The germline V gene provides CDR1 MNHEY and CDR2 SVGAGI. Germline trimming: 6 bases from V, 5 bases from J; junction bases outside gene matches: 9. The trial excluded patients who had a history of autoimmune disease or were on systemic immunosuppression. Peripheral blood for TCR sequencing was drawn from every dose cohort at baseline, at cycle 4 day 1 and at cycle 7 day 1. Samples were obtained from an open-label, multicenter, first-in-human phase I dose-escalation trial of ivuxolimab. Adults with locally advanced or metastatic melanoma, renal cell, hepatocellular, or head and neck squamous cell carcinoma were enrolled in the trial. Before TCR sequencing, CD4+ T cells and CD8+ T cells were sorted from peripheral blood as separate populations. A word on this clone: No antigen is known for it. Base qualities are not provided; no much larger clone lies one nucleotide away.

Genomic DNA was isolated from the sorted cells so that the TCRbeta CDR3 region could be sequenced. The immunoSEQ Assay was used to sequence the TCRbeta CDR3 regions. TCRdb took this table from immuneACCESS and kept in-frame rearrangements with V and J called. Such tables lack part of the clones; where checked against another copy, unresolved V genes explain under half of the gap, and the rest is unexplained. The sample contains roughly 80,000 clones, roughly 91% of them found a single time. The ten most abundant clones make up around 15% of the sample. The clonotype was recovered from an adult with an advanced solid tumor such as melanoma, head and neck, liver or kidney cancer. Here the sequenced sample was CD4+ or CD8+ T cells sorted from blood, taken in a trial of the OX40 agonist ivuxolimab. Recombination linked TRBV6-5 to TRBJ2-2; the central 7 bases match TRBD2. CDR3 region: CASSRGGGATGELFF. The sequenced DNA: TGTGCCAGCAGCCGCGGGGGAGGGGCTACCGGGGAGCTGTTTTTT.